This TCR beta chain was identified in a study of cytomegalovirus exposure and HLA in healthy donors. Overall study context: Around 80 million unique TCR sequences came from HLA-typed donors in an early release. Membership in the Caucasian-associated ancestry cluster was found for 81% of around 380 genotyped donors.

PCR amplification relied on 60 Vbeta primers (plus 13 Jbeta primers). Sequenced by immunoSEQ multiplex PCR; TCRdb stores in-frame clones only, minus some. The sample yields about 150,000 clones, around 84% seen once. About this clone: The antigen is undetermined.

Study-level findings and limits: For presence/absence analyses, sequencing depth was assumed to be roughly uniform across donors. CMV serostatus was the only immune exposure information that was available.

Germline V gives CDR1 SGHVS, CDR2 FQNEAQ. CDR3 size: 17 residues. V was trimmed by 0 bases and J by 0 bases, leaving 9 bases between them. The chain is built from TRBV7-8 and TRBJ2-6; D uncertain. The sequence came from a woman aged 35 to 49 in good health and CMV-seropositive. Sequencing input: PBMCs. The CDR3 here is CASSLAPASSGANVLTF. CDR3 DNA: TGTGCCAGCAGCTTAGCTCCAGCTAGCTCTGGGGCCAACGTCCTGACTTTC.